What follows is one TCR beta chain and its context. The entry originates in a study of CD8 T cells in Susac syndrome. When the RNA was reverse transcribed, random hexamers were used with an input of roughly 0.5 to 1 ug. TCRdb reanalysed the immunoSEQ multiplex PCR reads using MiXCR and keeps one entry per CDR3 protein. The sample records roughly 120,000 distinct CDR3 sequences, approximately 95% being singletons. The CDR3 is 15 residues long. Trimming took 0 bases from V and 2 from J, leaving 10 bases between them. Per germline, CDR1 SGHDT and CDR2 YYEEEE. The sample taken for sequencing was CD8+ T cells from PBMCs. This TCR was sampled from a human donor with multiple sclerosis. This sequence joins TRBV5-6 and TRBJ2-3; the D is unclear. The CDR3 here is CASSLVGTDTDTQYF. DNA for the CDR3: TGTGCCAGCAGCTTGGTGGGCACAGACACAGATACGCAGTATTTT.